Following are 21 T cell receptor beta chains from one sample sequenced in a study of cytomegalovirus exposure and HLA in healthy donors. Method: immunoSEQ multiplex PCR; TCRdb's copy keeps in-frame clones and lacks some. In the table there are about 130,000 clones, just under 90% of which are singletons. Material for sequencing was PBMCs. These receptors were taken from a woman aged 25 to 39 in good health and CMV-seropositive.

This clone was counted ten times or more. CDR3 coding DNA: TGTGCCACCAGCAGAGGACGCCGGGGGTCTGGAAACACCATATATTTT. Translated, it gives CATSRGRRGSGNTIYF. The chain combines TRBV15 with TRBJ1-3, with D tentatively TRBD1 (5 bases). V lost 1 base and J lost 1, with 11 bases in between. Germline CDR1 is LNHNV and CDR2 is YYDKDF (reference sequence). The CDR3 has 16 residues.

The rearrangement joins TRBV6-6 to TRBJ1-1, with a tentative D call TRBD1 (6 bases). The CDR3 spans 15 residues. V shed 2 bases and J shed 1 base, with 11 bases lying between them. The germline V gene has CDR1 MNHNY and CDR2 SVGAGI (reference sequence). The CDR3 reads CASSYGGQSNTEAFF. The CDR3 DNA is TGTGCCAGCAGTTACGGCGGACAGTCGAACACTGAAGCTTTCTTT.

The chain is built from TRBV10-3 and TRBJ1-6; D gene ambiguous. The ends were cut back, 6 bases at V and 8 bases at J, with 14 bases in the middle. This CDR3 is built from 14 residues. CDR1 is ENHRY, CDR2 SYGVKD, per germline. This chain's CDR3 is CAIRGLPRDSPLHF. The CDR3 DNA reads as TGTGCCATCAGAGGACTCCCCCGGGATTCACCCCTCCACTTT.

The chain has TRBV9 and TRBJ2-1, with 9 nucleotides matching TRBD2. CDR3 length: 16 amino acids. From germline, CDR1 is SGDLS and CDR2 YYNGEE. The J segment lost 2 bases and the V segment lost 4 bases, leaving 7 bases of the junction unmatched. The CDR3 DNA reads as TGTGCCAGCAGCCTAGGACTAGCGAGGACCTACAATGAGCAGTTCTTC. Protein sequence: CASSLGLARTYNEQFF.

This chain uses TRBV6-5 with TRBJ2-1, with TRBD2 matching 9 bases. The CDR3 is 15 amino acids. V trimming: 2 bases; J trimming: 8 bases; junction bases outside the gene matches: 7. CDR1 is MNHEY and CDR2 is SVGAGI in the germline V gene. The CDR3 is CASSYTSGRNDEQFF. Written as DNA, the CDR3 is TGTGCCAGCAGTTACACGAGCGGGAGGAACGATGAGCAGTTCTTC.

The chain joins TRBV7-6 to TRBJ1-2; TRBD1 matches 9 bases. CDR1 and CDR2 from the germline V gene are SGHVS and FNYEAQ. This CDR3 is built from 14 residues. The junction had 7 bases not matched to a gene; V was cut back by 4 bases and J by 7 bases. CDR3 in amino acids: CASSSNRGQGGYTF. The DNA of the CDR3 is TGTGCCAGCAGCTCGAACAGGGGGCAGGGTGGCTACACCTTC.

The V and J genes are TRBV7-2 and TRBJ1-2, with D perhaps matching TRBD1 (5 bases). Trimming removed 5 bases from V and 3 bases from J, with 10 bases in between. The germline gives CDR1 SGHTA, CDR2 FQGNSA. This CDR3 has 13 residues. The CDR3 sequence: CASSVTGYYGYTF. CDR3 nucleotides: TGTGCCAGCAGCGTCACAGGTTACTATGGCTACACCTTC.

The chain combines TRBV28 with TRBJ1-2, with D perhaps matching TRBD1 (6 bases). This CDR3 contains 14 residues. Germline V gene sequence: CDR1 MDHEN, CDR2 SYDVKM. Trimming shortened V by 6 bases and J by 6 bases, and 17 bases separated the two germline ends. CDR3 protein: CASRIPDSEDGYTF. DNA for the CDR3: TGTGCCAGCAGAATACCGGACAGTGAGGATGGCTACACCTTC.

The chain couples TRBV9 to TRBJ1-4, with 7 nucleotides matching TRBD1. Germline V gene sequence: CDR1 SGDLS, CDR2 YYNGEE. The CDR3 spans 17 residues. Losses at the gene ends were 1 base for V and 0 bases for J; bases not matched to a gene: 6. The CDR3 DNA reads TGTGCCAGCAGCGTAACAGGGGACCCAGCAACTAATGAAAAACTGTTTTTT. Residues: CASSVTGDPATNEKLFF.

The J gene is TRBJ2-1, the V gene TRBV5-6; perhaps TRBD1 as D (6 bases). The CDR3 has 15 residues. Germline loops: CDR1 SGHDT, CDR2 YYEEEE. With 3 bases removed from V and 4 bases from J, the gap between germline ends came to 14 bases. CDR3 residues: CASSYLGGRYNEQFF. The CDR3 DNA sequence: TGTGCCAGCAGCTACCTAGGGGGACGATACAATGAGCAGTTCTTC.

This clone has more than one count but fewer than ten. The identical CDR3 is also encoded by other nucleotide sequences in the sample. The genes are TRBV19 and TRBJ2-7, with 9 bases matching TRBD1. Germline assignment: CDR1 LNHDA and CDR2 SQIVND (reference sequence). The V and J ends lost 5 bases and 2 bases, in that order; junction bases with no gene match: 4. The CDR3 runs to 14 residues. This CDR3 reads CASSPGQGAYEQYF. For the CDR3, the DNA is TGTGCCAGTAGTCCGGGACAGGGAGCCTACGAGCAGTACTTC.

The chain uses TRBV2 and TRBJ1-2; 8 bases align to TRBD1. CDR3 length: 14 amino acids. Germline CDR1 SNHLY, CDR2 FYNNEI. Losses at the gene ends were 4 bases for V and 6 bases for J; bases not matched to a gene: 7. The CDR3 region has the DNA TGTGCCAGCAGTGCATCCAGGGGGCGGGATGGCTACACCTTC. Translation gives CASSASRGRDGYTF.

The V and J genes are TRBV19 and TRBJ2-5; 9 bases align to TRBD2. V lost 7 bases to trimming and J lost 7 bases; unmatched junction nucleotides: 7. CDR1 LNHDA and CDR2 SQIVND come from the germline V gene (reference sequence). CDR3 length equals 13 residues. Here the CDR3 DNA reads TGTGCCAGTAAACTAGCGGGCCAGGGGACCCAGTACTTC. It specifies CASKLAGQGTQYF.

CDR3 DNA: TGTGCCAGCAGTGGCCGACAGAAAGCGGGGTACGAGCAGTACTTC. Translating gives CASSGRQKAGYEQYF. This chain links TRBV2 with TRBJ2-7; 7 nucleotides line up with TRBD2. The CDR3 has 15 residues. Looked up from germline, CDR1 is SNHLY and CDR2 is FYNNEI. V gave up 4 bases and J gave up 4 bases; unmatched junction bases: 10. Full variable domain (rest looked up from reference TRBV2 and TRBJ2-7): EPEVTQTPSHQVTQMGQEVILRCVPISNHLYFYWYRQILGQKVEFLVSFYNNEISEKSEIFDDQFSVERPDGSNFTLKIRSTKLEDSAMYFCASSGRQKAGYEQYFGPGTRLTVT.

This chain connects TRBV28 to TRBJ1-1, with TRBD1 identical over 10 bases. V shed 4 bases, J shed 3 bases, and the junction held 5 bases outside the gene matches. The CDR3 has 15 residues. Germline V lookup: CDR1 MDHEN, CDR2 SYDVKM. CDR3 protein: CASSSPGQGYTEAFF. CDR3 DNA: TGTGCCAGCAGTTCCCCGGGACAGGGGTACACTGAAGCTTTCTTT.

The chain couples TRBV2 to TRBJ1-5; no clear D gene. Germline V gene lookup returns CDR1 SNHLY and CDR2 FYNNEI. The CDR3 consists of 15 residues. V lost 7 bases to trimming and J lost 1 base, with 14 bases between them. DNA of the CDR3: TGTGCCAGCAATGGGGAGGGTTTAAGCAATCAGCCCCAGCATTTT. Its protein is CASNGEGLSNQPQHF.

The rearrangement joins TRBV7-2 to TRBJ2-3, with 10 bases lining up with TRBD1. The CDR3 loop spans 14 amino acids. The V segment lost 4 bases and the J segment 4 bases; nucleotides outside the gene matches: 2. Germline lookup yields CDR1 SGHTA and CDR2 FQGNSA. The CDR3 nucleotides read TGTGCCAGCAGCTCGGGACAGGGGTCAGATACGCAGTATTTT. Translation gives CASSSGQGSDTQYF. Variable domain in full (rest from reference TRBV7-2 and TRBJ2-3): GAGVSQSPSNKVTEKGKDVELRCDPISGHTALYWYRQSLGQGLEFLIYFQGNSAPDKSGLPSDRFSAERTGGSVSTLTIQRTQQEDSAVYLCASSSGQGSDTQYFGPGTRLTVL.

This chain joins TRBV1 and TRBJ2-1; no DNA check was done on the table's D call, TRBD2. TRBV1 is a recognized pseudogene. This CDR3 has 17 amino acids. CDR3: CTSSQDLQRGGQNEQFF. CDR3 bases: TGCACCAGCAGCCAAGATCTCCAGCGGGGGGGCCAAAATGAGCAGTTCTTC.

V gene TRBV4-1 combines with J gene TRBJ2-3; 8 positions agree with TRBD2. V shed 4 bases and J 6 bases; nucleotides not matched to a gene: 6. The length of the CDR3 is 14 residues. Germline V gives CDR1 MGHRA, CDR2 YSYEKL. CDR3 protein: CASSRSPGGDTQYF. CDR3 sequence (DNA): TGCGCCAGCAGCCGCTCTCCGGGGGGGGATACGCAGTATTTT.

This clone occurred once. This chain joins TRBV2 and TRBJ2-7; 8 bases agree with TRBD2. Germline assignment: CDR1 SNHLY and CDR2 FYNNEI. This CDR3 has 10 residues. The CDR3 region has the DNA TGTGCTAGCGGGGCGGAGGAGCAGTACTTC. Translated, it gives CASGAEEQYF.

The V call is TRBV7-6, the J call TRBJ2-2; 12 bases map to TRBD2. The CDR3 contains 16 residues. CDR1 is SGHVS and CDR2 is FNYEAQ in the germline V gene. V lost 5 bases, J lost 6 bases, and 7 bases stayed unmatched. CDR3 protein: CASSPRLAGVAGELFF. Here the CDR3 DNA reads TGTGCCAGCAGCCCGAGACTAGCGGGAGTCGCCGGGGAGCTGTTTTTT.